This entry lists 31 T cell receptor beta chains sequenced from one sample in a study of cytomegalovirus exposure and HLA in healthy donors. In the PCR, 60 Vbeta and 13 Jbeta primers were used. Sequencing used immunoSEQ multiplex PCR; TCRdb keeps in-frame clones, though not all of them. The sample has some 150,000 clones, more than 70% seen once. Sequenced material: PBMCs. These receptors were collected from a woman between 40 and 55 years old in good health and CMV-seropositive.

This clone was observed a handful of times. V usage is TRBV28 and J usage is TRBJ2-7; D is uncertain. Between the trimmed V and J ends, which lost 2 bases and 3 bases, there was a span of 2 bases. CDR1 is MDHEN, CDR2 SYDVKM, per germline. CDR3 length equals 11 residues. CDR3 nucleotides: TGTGCCAGCAGTTTACGCTACGAGCAGTACTTC. Protein sequence: CASSLRYEQYF. The full variable domain, completed using reference TRBV28 and TRBJ2-7, is DVKVTQSSRYLVKRTGEKVFLECVQDMDHENMFWYRQDPGLGLRLIYFSYDVKMKEKGDIPEGYSVSREKKERFSLILESASTNQTSMYLCASSLRYEQYFGPGTRLTVT.

The V and J genes are TRBV30 and TRBJ1-5, with TRBD1 identical over 8 bases. V gave up 2 bases and J gave up 1 base; unmatched junction bases: 7. Germline loops: CDR1 GTSNPN, CDR2 SVGIG (reference sequence). The CDR3 sequence is 16 residues long. CDR3 residues: CAWSYKTGGSNQPQHF. The CDR3 region has the DNA TGTGCCTGGAGTTATAAAACAGGGGGGAGCAATCAGCCCCAGCATTTT.

The V gene is TRBV15, the J gene TRBJ1-2, with no clear D. The CDR3 covers 16 residues. From germline, CDR1 is LNHNV and CDR2 YYDKDF (reference sequence). The V gene lost 1 base and the J gene lost 4 bases, with 16 bases spanning the gap. CDR3 sequence reads: CATSRGGYGEGYGYTF. The CDR3 nucleotides are TGTGCCACCAGCAGAGGAGGTTATGGAGAGGGCTATGGCTACACCTTC.

This chain joins TRBV5-1 and TRBJ2-1; 12 bases match TRBD2. The CDR3 totals 16 residues. V trimming: 4 bases; J trimming: 7 bases; junction bases outside the gene matches: 9. The germline CDR1 and CDR2 sequences are SGHRS and YFSETQ. Written as DNA, the CDR3 is TGCGCCAGCAGCACTCCGACTAGCGGGAGAAATAATGAGCAGTTCTTC. Protein sequence: CASSTPTSGRNNEQFF.

The chain combines TRBV28 with TRBJ2-7, with D hard to call. Germline V gene sequence: CDR1 MDHEN, CDR2 SYDVKM. With 10 bases removed from V and 0 bases from J, the gap between germline ends came to 22 bases. This CDR3 comprises 16 residues. The CDR3 DNA is TGTGCCACCCTACTTTTCCCGGAGTCAAGCTCCTACGAGCAGTACTTC. It encodes CATLLFPESSSYEQYF.

The chain has TRBV5-4 and TRBJ2-2; a weak D match, TRBD2 (5 bases). This CDR3 is built from 14 residues. The V end was cut by 4 bases, the J end by 1 base, with 8 bases between. From germline, CDR1 is SGHNT and CDR2 YYREEE (reference sequence). The CDR3 loop reads CASSPDLNTGELFF. The CDR3 coding sequence is TGTGCCAGCAGCCCGGACTTGAACACCGGGGAGCTGTTTTTT. Filled out from reference TRBV5-4 and TRBJ2-2, the complete variable domain reads ETGVTQSPTHLIKTRGQQVTLRCSSQSGHNTVSWYQQALGQGPQFIFQYYREEENGRGNFPPRFSGLQFPNYSSELNVNALELDDSALYLCASSPDLNTGELFFGEGSRLTVL.

The genes are TRBV7-2 and TRBJ2-1; no firm D call. The CDR3 has 13 residues. Germline CDR1 is SGHTA and CDR2 is FQGNSA. The V and J ends lost 1 base and 6 bases respectively, with 7 bases between them. CDR3 DNA: TGTGCCAGCAGCTTAGTTCTATTCAATGAGCAGTTCTTC. Residues: CASSLVLFNEQFF.

This sequence joins TRBV30 and TRBJ2-5, with TRBD2 as a possible D gene (7 bases). This CDR3 is 12 amino acids long. Germline-derived CDR1 and CDR2 are GTSNPN and SVGIG (reference sequence). Trimming removed 4 bases at V and 2 bases at J, with 8 bases between. The CDR3 loop is CAWKGGQETQYF. DNA of the CDR3: TGTGCCTGGAAGGGGGGGCAAGAGACCCAGTACTTC.

The chain joins TRBV7-9 to TRBJ2-3; 9 bases align to TRBD1. The germline gives CDR1 SEHNR, CDR2 FQNEAQ (reference sequence). CDR3 length equals 16 residues. V was clipped by 4 bases and J by 4 bases; unmatched bases: 9. CDR3 bases: TGTGCCAGCAGCTCCCAACAGGGGGCTGGGGCAGATACGCAGTATTTT. This sequence encodes CASSSQQGAGADTQYF.

The chain recombines TRBV6-5 with TRBJ2-3; D is uncertain. Germline CDR1 MNHEY, CDR2 SVGAGI. The CDR3 runs 14 residues. Trimming took 2 bases from V and 0 from J, leaving 6 bases between them. The CDR3 region has the DNA TGTGCCAGCAGTTACCTTAGCAGCACAGATACGCAGTATTTT. Protein sequence: CASSYLSSTDTQYF.

This clone was counted between two and nine times. V usage is TRBV7-6 and J usage is TRBJ2-2; 12 bases match TRBD2. J gave up 2 bases and V 5 bases, and 0 bases lay outside the gene matches. The V gene's germline CDR1 is SGHVS and CDR2 FNYEAQ. The CDR3 extends over 15 amino acids. CDR3 protein: CASSGLAGNTGELFF. CDR3 nucleotides: TGTGCCAGCAGCGGACTAGCGGGAAACACCGGGGAGCTGTTTTTT.

The chain is built from TRBV19 and TRBJ2-1; tentatively, D is TRBD2 (5 bases). The CDR3 totals 13 residues. In germline, CDR1 is LNHDA, CDR2 SQIVND (reference sequence). V lost 6 bases to trimming and J lost 3 bases, with 9 bases between them. The CDR3 nucleotides read TGTGCCAGTAGCGGGAAACTCTACAATGAGCAGTTCTTC. Its translation is CASSGKLYNEQFF.

The rearrangement joins TRBV6-4 to TRBJ2-6; 9 positions match TRBD1. The V gene's germline CDR1 is MRHNA and CDR2 SNTAGT. The junction had 3 bases not matched to a gene; V was cut back by 3 bases and J by 0 bases. The CDR3 totals 17 residues. The CDR3 DNA follows: TGTGCCAGCAGTGAAGGGACAGGGCTCTCTGGGGCCAACGTCCTGACTTTC. Its translation is CASSEGTGLSGANVLTF.

The CDR3 reads CASTAGGYNEQFF. CDR3 nucleotide sequence: TGTGCCAGCACTGCGGGAGGCTACAATGAGCAGTTCTTC. The chain recombines TRBV6-1 with TRBJ2-1, with TRBD2 matching 8 bases. The junction had 2 bases not matched to a gene; V was cut back by 7 bases and J by 3 bases. The germline gives CDR1 MNHNS, CDR2 SASEGT. This CDR3 region has 13 residues.

This chain's CDR3 is CSVGGSQETQYF. The CDR3 DNA follows: TGCAGCGTCGGGGGTTCTCAAGAGACCCAGTACTTC. This chain connects TRBV29-1 to TRBJ2-5; D possibly corresponds to TRBD2 (6 bases). Germline CDR1 is SQVTM and CDR2 is ANQGSEA. With 6 bases removed from V and 2 bases from J, the gap between germline ends came to 10 bases. CDR3 size: 12 residues.

The V and J genes are TRBV20-1 and TRBJ2-7; D not certain. With 3 bases removed from V and 7 bases from J, the gap between germline ends came to 10 bases. This CDR3 is built from 11 residues. Looked up from germline, CDR1 is DFQATT and CDR2 is SNEGSKA (reference sequence). DNA of the CDR3: TGCAGTGCTAGGGTGGCCAAGGAGCAGTACTTC. Translating gives CSARVAKEQYF.

The V and J genes are TRBV28 and TRBJ2-1, with 9 bases identical to TRBD2. The CDR3 is 15 amino acids. Germline trimming cut 6 bases from V and 3 bases from J; bases unmatched to any gene: 6. The germline V gene has CDR1 MDHEN and CDR2 SYDVKM. The CDR3 here is CASRKTSGHYNEQFF. The CDR3 DNA sequence: TGTGCCAGCAGGAAGACTAGCGGACACTACAATGAGCAGTTCTTC.

The rearrangement links TRBV7-9 to TRBJ2-4, with a tentative D call TRBD1 (6 bases). CDR1 and CDR2 from the germline V gene are SEHNR and FQNEAQ (reference sequence). The CDR3 spans 15 residues. V was pared by 4 bases and J by 0 bases, with 10 bases between. The CDR3 sequence is CASSSAQGAKNIQYF. The CDR3 coding sequence is TGTGCCAGCAGCTCGGCACAGGGAGCCAAAAACATTCAGTACTTC.

This clone showed up just a few times. The rearrangement joins TRBV2 to TRBJ2-3; 10 nucleotides align to TRBD2. The V gene's germline CDR1 is SNHLY and CDR2 FYNNEI. Unmatched junction bases numbered 24, after V lost 3 bases and J lost 0 bases. The CDR3 has 23 amino acids. For the CDR3, the DNA is TGTGCCAGCAGTGATCGAGGTTGGGCAGCCAGGGAAGCGGGAGGGTCCAGCACAGATACGCAGTATTTT. Amino acid sequence: CASSDRGWAAREAGGSSTDTQYF.

This chain uses TRBV4-2 with TRBJ1-6; weak D call: TRBD1 (5 bases). This CDR3 is built from 16 residues. The germline V gene encodes CDR1 LGHNA and CDR2 YNFKEQ. V shed 0 bases and J shed 6 bases, with 12 bases lying between them. CDR3 in DNA: TGTGCCAGCAGCCAAGAGAGCGGGACGGTTAATTCACCCCTCCACTTT. Residues: CASSQESGTVNSPLHF.

V usage is TRBV10-2 and J usage is TRBJ2-2, with 9 bases lining up with TRBD1. With 3 bases clipped from V and 3 bases from J, the junction kept 5 bases outside the gene matches. The CDR3 spans 16 residues. In germline, CDR1 is WSHSY, CDR2 SAAADI. CDR3 in amino acids: CASSEPGQGYTGELFF. CDR3 coding DNA: TGCGCCAGCAGTGAACCGGGACAGGGCTACACCGGGGAGCTGTTTTTT.

This chain connects TRBV7-9 to TRBJ1-4; 7 positions agree with TRBD1. The CDR3 is made up of 15 amino acids. The V gene's germline CDR1 is SEHNR and CDR2 FQNEAQ (reference sequence). The V gene end was trimmed by 4 bases and the J gene end by 5 bases; junction bases not matched to a gene: 7. The CDR3 reads CASSSNRGANEKLFF. The CDR3 DNA follows: TGTGCCAGCAGCTCTAACAGGGGTGCGAATGAAAAACTGTTTTTT.

V and J are TRBV21-1 and TRBJ2-7; the D call in the table, TRBD2, was not verified against the DNA. TRBV21-1 is flagged as a pseudogene. This CDR3 has 15 residues. The CDR3 region has the DNA TGTGCCAGCAGCAAACGGGAGCGGGAGGGTACTGAGCAGTACTTC. Its translation: CASSKREREGTEQYF.

The genes are TRBV5-5 and TRBJ2-2, with 9 bases matching TRBD1. The CDR3 contains 15 residues. The junction had 3 bases not matched to a gene; V was cut back by 0 bases and J by 6 bases. The germline V gene has CDR1 SGHKS and CDR2 YYEKEE (reference sequence). The CDR3 sequence is CASSLGDRVAGELFF. DNA of the CDR3: TGTGCCAGCAGCTTGGGGGACAGGGTGGCCGGGGAGCTGTTTTTT. Using reference TRBV5-5 and TRBJ2-2 for the parts outside the CDR3, the full variable domain is DAGVTQSPTHLIKTRGQQVTLRCSPISGHKSVSWYQQVLGQGPQFIFQYYEKEERGRGNFPDRFSARQFPNYSSELNVNALLLGDSALYLCASSLGDRVAGELFFGEGSRLTVL.

The chain is built from TRBV10-3 and TRBJ2-7, with D maybe TRBD2 (6 bases). The CDR3 extends over 12 amino acids. V dropped 5 bases and J dropped 4 bases, with 9 bases sitting between them. Germline-derived CDR1 and CDR2 are ENHRY and SYGVKD. CDR3 amino acids: CAISMEGYEQYF. The CDR3 DNA reads TGTGCCATCAGTATGGAGGGGTACGAGCAGTACTTC.

V gene TRBV7-7 combines with J gene TRBJ2-3, with TRBD1 as a possible D gene (6 bases). The germline V gene encodes CDR1 SSHAT and CDR2 FNYEAQ (reference sequence). V lost 1 base, J lost 6 bases, and 11 bases lay in between. The CDR3 runs to 14 residues. CDR3 sequence reads: CASSLDRVSDTQYF. The CDR3 bases are TGTGCCAGCAGCTTAGACAGGGTATCGGATACGCAGTATTTT.

This clone was seen just once. The V gene is TRBV7-9, the J gene TRBJ1-2, with D perhaps TRBD1 (6 bases). This CDR3 spans 15 amino acids. The germline V gene has CDR1 SEHNR and CDR2 FQNEAQ (reference sequence). V was clipped by 5 bases and J by 4 bases, with 17 bases between them. CDR3: CASSPPGGAVYGYTF. The CDR3 nucleotides are TGTGCCAGCAGCCCCCCCGGGGGGGCGGTCTATGGCTACACCTTC.

The chain carries TRBV5-1 and TRBJ2-5; D is unclear. Germline V CDR1 and CDR2: SGHRS, YFSETQ. Trimming removed 3 bases at V and 0 bases at J, with 6 bases between. This CDR3 contains 13 residues. The CDR3 protein is CASSSYHQETQYF. The CDR3 DNA sequence: TGCGCCAGCAGCTCCTACCACCAAGAGACCCAGTACTTC.

CDR3 in DNA: TGTGCCAGCAAAGTAGTGGGCGACTCTGGAAACACCATATATTTT. Protein product: CASKVVGDSGNTIYF. The chain couples TRBV27 to TRBJ1-3; D remains unclear. The V gene's germline CDR1 is MNHEY and CDR2 SMNVEV (reference sequence). This CDR3 has 15 residues. V was shortened by 7 bases and J by 0 bases, with 13 bases between the two germline ends.

The chain links TRBV28 to TRBJ2-7; tentative D call: TRBD1 (6 bases). Germline assignment: CDR1 MDHEN and CDR2 SYDVKM. Trimming pared 5 bases from V and 0 bases from J, leaving 11 bases between. The CDR3 extends over 14 amino acids. CDR3 region: CASSVPQGSYEQYF. The DNA of the CDR3 is TGTGCCAGCAGTGTTCCACAGGGCTCCTACGAGCAGTACTTC.

The genes are TRBV7-9 and TRBJ2-3; D remains ambiguous. The CDR3 totals 12 residues. V shed 4 bases and J shed 2 bases, with 4 bases lying between them. Germline V CDR1 and CDR2: SEHNR, FQNEAQ (reference sequence). The CDR3 DNA reads TGTGCCAGCAGCTCCCTCACAGATACGCAGTATTTT. Its protein product is CASSSLTDTQYF.